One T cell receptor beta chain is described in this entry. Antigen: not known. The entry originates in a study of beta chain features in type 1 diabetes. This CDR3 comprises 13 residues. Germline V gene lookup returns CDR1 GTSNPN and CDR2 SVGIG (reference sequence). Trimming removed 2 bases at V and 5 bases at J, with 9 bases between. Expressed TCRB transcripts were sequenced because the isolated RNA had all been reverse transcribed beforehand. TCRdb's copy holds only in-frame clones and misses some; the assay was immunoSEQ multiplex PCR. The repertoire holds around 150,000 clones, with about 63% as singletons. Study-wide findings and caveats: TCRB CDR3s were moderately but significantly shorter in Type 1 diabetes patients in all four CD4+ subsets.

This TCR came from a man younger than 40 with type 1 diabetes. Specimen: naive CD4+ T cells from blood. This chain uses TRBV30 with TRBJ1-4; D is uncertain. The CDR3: CAWSWGNNEKLFF. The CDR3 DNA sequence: TGTGCCTGGAGTTGGGGAAACAATGAAAAACTGTTTTTT.